The entry that follows covers one T cell receptor beta chain sequence. The antigen remains unidentified. This sample is part of a study of radiotherapy plus CTLA-4 blockade in lung cancer. Findings of the study overall: Radiotherapy was combined with ipilimumab, and tumor-derived TCR clones then expanded in blood.

Some clones are missing from TCRdb's copy, which holds only in-frame ones; the method was immunoSEQ multiplex PCR. The sample lists about 81,000 clones, less than 80% occurring once. This CDR3 contains 14 residues. Trimming left V 2 bases short and J 5 bases short, with 13 bases between. Looked up from germline, CDR1 is MNHEY and CDR2 is SVGAGI. This chain joins TRBV6-5 and TRBJ2-7; no clear D gene. The source of this sequence is a human donor with non-small cell lung cancer that progressed on radiotherapy plus ipilimumab. The sequencing here drew on peripheral blood, taken from a patient treated with radiotherapy plus ipilimumab. The CDR3 region is CASSYLAVPHEQYF. The CDR3 DNA reads as TGTGCCAGCAGTTACCTCGCCGTCCCCCACGAGCAGTACTTC.